Given below is one T cell receptor (beta chain) in context. Its antigen remains unknown. The CDR3 loop spans 15 amino acids. Germline lookup yields CDR1 MNHEY and CDR2 SMNVEV (reference sequence). Trimming stripped 1 base from V and 5 bases from J, with 12 bases between. The data derive from a study of beta chain features in type 1 diabetes. Across the study: Across the samples, some 99 million sorted cells were examined in total.

What was sequenced were expressed TCRB transcripts, since all of the isolated RNA had been reverse transcribed. Regulatory, naive and central memory T cell samples averaged approximately 3.9 million reads. Profiling relied on immunoSEQ multiplex PCR, and the TCRdb table lists in-frame clones only, not all of them. In the table there are 130,000 to 150,000 clones, 8% to 13% of which are singletons. Overall study results and limits: Cells with high TCR expression could be over-represented when cDNA is sequenced. Naive, central memory and regulatory TCRB repertoires appeared more similar among patients than healthy donors.

This chain connects TRBV27 to TRBJ2-1; no firm D call. This sequence originates from a man aged 18 to 30 in good health. Sequencing was done on a sample of naive CD4+ T cells from blood. The DNA for the CDR3 is TGTGCCAGCAGTTTATTGGCTGGTTCGAACAATGAGCAGTTCTTC. Translated: CASSLLAGSNNEQFF.